This is a list of T cell receptor beta chains from one sample in a study of cytotoxic CD8 clonotypes in ibrutinib-treated CLL. The repertoire was sequenced with immunoSEQ multiplex PCR; TCRdb's copy has only in-frame clones and lacks some. Altogether 60,000 to 65,000 clones are present, roughly 50% being singletons, with the ten largest covering under 15%. Specimen: PBMCs, collected after 12 months of ibrutinib treatment. These receptors were obtained from a human donor with chronic lymphocytic leukemia. The CDR3 runs from the conserved cysteine through the conserved F or W. The D gene is left open where the match is weak. Not every row has a clone size; where given, it reads once, few, many or a size class.

v_gene	abundance	j_gene	d_gene	CDR3nt	CDR3aa
TRBV27	-	TRBJ2-3	TRBD2	TGTGCCAGCAGTTTACTAGCGGGAGGAGGGGGGGGCCGGGATACGCAGTATTTT	CASSLLAGGGGGRDTQYF
TRBV7-2	once	TRBJ2-3	-	TGTGCCAGCGGTCCCTTCGGGAGTGGAAGTACGCAGTATTTT	CASGPFGSGSTQYF
TRBV6-5	few	TRBJ2-7	TRBD2	TGTGCCAGCAGTCTAAGGACTAGCGGGAACTACGAGCAGTACTTC	CASSLRTSGNYEQYF
TRBV30	-	TRBJ1-6	-	TGTGCCTGGGCCCAGGGGAGCTCCTATAATTCACCCCTCCACTTT	CAWAQGSSYNSPLHF
TRBV21-1	-	TRBJ1-1	-	TGTGCCAGCAAAAATAGGGACAGGGTGAACACTGAAGCTTTCTTT	CASKNRDRVNTEAFF
TRBV15	-	TRBJ1-4	-	TGTGCCACCAGCACCCCCCGACTAGGTGAAAAACTGTTTTTT	CATSTPRLGEKLFF
TRBV4-2	-	TRBJ1-1	-	TGTGCCAGCAGCCAAGTTCAGCCAGTTATGAACACTGAAGCTTTCTTT	CASSQVQPVMNTEAFF
TRBV6-4	-	TRBJ2-3	-	TGTGCCAGCAGTTCCACCTTCACGGGGACAGATACGCAGTATTTT	CASSSTFTGTDTQYF
TRBV4-1	-	TRBJ2-2	TRBD2	TGCGCCAGCAGCCGCCCACTAGCGGGGGGGACCGGGGAGCTGTTTTTT	CASSRPLAGGTGELFF
TRBV29-1	-	TRBJ2-1	-	TGCAGCGTTGTCGGGTGGGGTTGGAATGAGCAGTTCTTC	CSVVGWGWNEQFF
TRBV5-4	few	TRBJ2-3	-	TGTGCCAGCAGCAATGGGGATACGCAGTATTTT	CASSNGDTQYF
TRBV27	-	TRBJ1-5	-	TGTGCCAGCGCGCCCCTAGGGACAACGCAGCCCCAGCATTTT	CASAPLGTTQPQHF
TRBV7-6	-	TRBJ2-3	TRBD2	TGTGCCAGCAGCTTAGGCCGGGGGGTCTCCACAGATACGCAGTATTTT	CASSLGRGVSTDTQYF
TRBV29-1	-	TRBJ2-1	TRBD1	TGCAGCGCCACAGGGGACCTCTTTTACAATGAGCAGTTCTTC	CSATGDLFYNEQFF
TRBV27	few	TRBJ2-1	-	TGTGCCAGCACGCAGCGGACCCAGAGACACAATGAGCAGTTCTTC	CASTQRTQRHNEQFF
TRBV10-3	few	TRBJ1-2	TRBD1	TGTGCCATCAGTGGAGGGGGCGGTGGCTACACCTTC	CAISGGGGGYTF
TRBV6-4	few	TRBJ2-2	-	TGTGCCAGCAGTGACTTAGTGGGCACCGGGGAGCTGTTTTTT	CASSDLVGTGELFF
TRBV30	-	TRBJ1-2	-	TGTGCCTGGAGTAACAGCGATGGCTACACCTTC	CAWSNSDGYTF
TRBV11-3	-	TRBJ2-1	-	TGTGCCAGCAGCTTAGGAGGCCAGTGGAAGGGTGAGCAGTTCTTC	CASSLGGQWKGEQFF
TRBV27	-	TRBJ2-1	TRBD2	TGTGCCAGCAGTTTTGGGACTAGCGTCTACAACATAGGGAATGAGCAGTTCTTC	CASSFGTSVYNIGNEQFF
TRBV19	many	TRBJ2-1	TRBD2	TGTGCCAGTAGTCACCTCCCTAGCGGGACTGGTTACAATGAGCAGTTCTTC	CASSHLPSGTGYNEQFF
TRBV25-1	many	TRBJ2-3	TRBD2	TGTGCCAGCAGAAGCGGGGGGATAGATACGCAGTATTTT	CASRSGGIDTQYF
TRBV6-5	-	TRBJ2-1	-	TGTGCCAGCAGTCATCTGGCGGGTGGGGAGTTCTTC	CASSHLAGGEFF
TRBV19	many	TRBJ1-5	TRBD1	TGTGCCAGTAGTCCAACAGGGGTGGCTCAGCCCCAGCATTTT	CASSPTGVAQPQHF
TRBV28	many	TRBJ1-2	-	TGTGCCAGCACCGAGCGCGCCGGCGTTTCCTATGGCTACACCTTC	CASTERAGVSYGYTF
TRBV4-1	-	TRBJ2-7	TRBD2	TGCGCCAGCAGCCACCACACTAGCGTCAACTACGAGCAGTACTTC	CASSHHTSVNYEQYF
TRBV6-5	many	TRBJ2-2	TRBD2	TGTGCCAGCAGTACTAGCGGGAGGCCCACCGGGGAGCTGTTTTTT	CASSTSGRPTGELFF
TRBV6-1	-	TRBJ1-5	TRBD1	TGTGCCAGCCTGACAGGGATCACGAGCAATCAGCCCCAGCATTTT	CASLTGITSNQPQHF
TRBV27	few	TRBJ2-5	TRBD1	TGTGCCAGCAAACGGACAGGGCAAGAGACCCAGTACTTC	CASKRTGQETQYF
TRBV5-4	-	TRBJ1-3	-	TGTGCCAGCAGCTTGGAACCCCATGAGGACACCATATATTTT	CASSLEPHEDTIYF
TRBV7-2	-	TRBJ2-5	-	TGTGCCAGCAGCCAAATAGTGGGGGGAGGGACCCAGTACTTC	CASSQIVGGGTQYF
TRBV2	-	TRBJ2-2	-	TGTGCCAGCAGTGAAGCGCGTTCCGGGGAGCTGTTTTTT	CASSEARSGELFF
TRBV18	-	TRBJ1-1	-	TGTGCCAGCTCAAAATTCGGATTATTGAACACTGAAGCTTTCTTT	CASSKFGLLNTEAFF
TRBV7-6	few	TRBJ2-2	-	TGTGCCAGCAGCATATCAAAAGAACCGGGGAACACCGGGGAGCTGTTTTTT	CASSISKEPGNTGELFF
TRBV10-1	-	TRBJ2-1	TRBD1	TGCGCCAGCAGTGGAGCCGGGACAGGGTATTTAGATGAGCAGTTCTTC	CASSGAGTGYLDEQFF
TRBV6-1	few	TRBJ1-5	TRBD1	TGTGCCAGTCAGGTCGTAGACAGGGCCCAGCATTTT	CASQVVDRAQHF
TRBV28	-	TRBJ2-5	TRBD2	TGTGCCAGCAGTTTGTGGACTAGCGGGCCATCCAAAGGAGAGACCCAGTACTTC	CASSLWTSGPSKGETQYF
TRBV9	-	TRBJ2-1	-	TGTGCCAGCAGCGTTGGTACAGGAGCCTACAATGAGCAGTTCTTC	CASSVGTGAYNEQFF
TRBV7-9	-	TRBJ1-2	-	TGTGCCAGCAGCTTGGAGCACACGGGGGTTGGCTACACCTTC	CASSLEHTGVGYTF
TRBV7-7	few	TRBJ2-7	TRBD1	TGTGCCAGCAGCTCGGGACAGGGTGGCGAGCAGTACTTC	CASSSGQGGEQYF
TRBV29-1	-	TRBJ1-2	-	TGCAGCGTTCTCAACAGACAAGAAGGTTCTGGGGGCTACACCTTC	CSVLNRQEGSGGYTF
TRBV12-5	few	TRBJ1-1	-	TGTGCTAGTGGTCCCGAGCCAGGAGGTCAGGAAGCTTTCTTT	CASGPEPGGQEAFF
TRBV14	many	TRBJ2-1	TRBD1	TGTGCCAGCAGCCACCGGGGACAGCACAATGAGCAGTTCTTC	CASSHRGQHNEQFF
TRBV30	few	TRBJ2-7	TRBD1	TGTGCCCTATACCCACAGGGGGATTCCTACGAGCAGTACTTC	CALYPQGDSYEQYF
TRBV5-1	-	TRBJ1-2	TRBD1	TGCGCCAGCAGCTCGGGACAGTCTTCGTATGGCTACACCTTC	CASSSGQSSYGYTF